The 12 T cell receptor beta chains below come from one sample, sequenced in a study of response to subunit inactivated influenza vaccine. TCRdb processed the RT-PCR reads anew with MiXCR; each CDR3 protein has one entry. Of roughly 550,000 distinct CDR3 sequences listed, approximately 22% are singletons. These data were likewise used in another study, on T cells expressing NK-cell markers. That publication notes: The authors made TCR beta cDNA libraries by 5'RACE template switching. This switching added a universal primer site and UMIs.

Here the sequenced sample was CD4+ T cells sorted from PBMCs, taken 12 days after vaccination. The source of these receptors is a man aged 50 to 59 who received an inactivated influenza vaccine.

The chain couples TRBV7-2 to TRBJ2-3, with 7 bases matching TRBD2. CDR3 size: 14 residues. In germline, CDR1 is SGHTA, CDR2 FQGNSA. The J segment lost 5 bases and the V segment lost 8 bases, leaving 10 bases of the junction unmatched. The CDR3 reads CASSSGIKGDTQYF. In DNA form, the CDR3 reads TGTGCCAGCTCCAGCGGGATAAAGGGAGATACGCAGTATTTT.

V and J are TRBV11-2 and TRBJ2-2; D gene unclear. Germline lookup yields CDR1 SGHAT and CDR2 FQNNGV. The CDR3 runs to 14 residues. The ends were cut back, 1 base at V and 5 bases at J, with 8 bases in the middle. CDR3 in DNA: TGTGCCAGCAGCTTAGCGGCTGTGACCGGGGAGCTGTTTTTT. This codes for CASSLAAVTGELFF.

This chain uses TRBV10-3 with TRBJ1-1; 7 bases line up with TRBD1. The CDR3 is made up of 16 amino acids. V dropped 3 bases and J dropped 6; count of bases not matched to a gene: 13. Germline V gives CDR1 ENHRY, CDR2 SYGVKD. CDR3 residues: CAISDSNRGGRAEAFF. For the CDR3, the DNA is TGTGCCATCAGTGATTCGAACAGGGGAGGTAGGGCTGAAGCTTTCTTT.

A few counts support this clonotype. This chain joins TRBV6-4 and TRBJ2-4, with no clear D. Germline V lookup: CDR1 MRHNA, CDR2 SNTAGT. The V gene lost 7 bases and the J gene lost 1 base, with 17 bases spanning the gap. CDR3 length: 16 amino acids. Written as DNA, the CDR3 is TGTGCCAGCAACCTTGCAACCTGGCGGGCCAAAAACATTCAGTACTTC. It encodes CASNLATWRAKNIQYF.

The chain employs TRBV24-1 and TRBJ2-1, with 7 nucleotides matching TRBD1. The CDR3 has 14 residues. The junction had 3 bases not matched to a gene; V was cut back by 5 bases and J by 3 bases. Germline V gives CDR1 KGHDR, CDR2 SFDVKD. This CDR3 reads CATSGTGDYNEQFF. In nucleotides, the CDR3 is TGTGCCACCAGTGGAACAGGGGACTACAATGAGCAGTTCTTC.

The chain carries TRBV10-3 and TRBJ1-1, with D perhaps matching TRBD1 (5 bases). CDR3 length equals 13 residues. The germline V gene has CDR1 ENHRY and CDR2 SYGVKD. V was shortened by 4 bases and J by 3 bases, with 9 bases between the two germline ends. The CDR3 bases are TGTGCCATCAGTGGCAGGGTTGACACTGAAGCTTTCTTT. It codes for CAISGRVDTEAFF.

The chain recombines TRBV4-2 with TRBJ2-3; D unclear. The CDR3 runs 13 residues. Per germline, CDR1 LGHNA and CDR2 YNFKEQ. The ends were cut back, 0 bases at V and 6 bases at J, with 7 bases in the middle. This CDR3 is CASSQEGADTQYF. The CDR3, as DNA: TGTGCCAGCAGCCAAGAGGGCGCCGATACGCAGTATTTT.

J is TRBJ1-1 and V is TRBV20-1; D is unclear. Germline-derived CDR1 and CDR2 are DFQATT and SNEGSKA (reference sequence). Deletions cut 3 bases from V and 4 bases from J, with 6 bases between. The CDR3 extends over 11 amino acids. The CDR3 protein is CSARPVTEAFF. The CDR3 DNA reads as TGCAGTGCTAGGCCCGTCACTGAAGCTTTCTTT.

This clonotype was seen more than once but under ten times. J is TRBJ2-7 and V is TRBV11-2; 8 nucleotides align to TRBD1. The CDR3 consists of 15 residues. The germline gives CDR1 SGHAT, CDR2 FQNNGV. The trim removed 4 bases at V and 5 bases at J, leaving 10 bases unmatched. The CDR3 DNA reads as TGTGCCAGCAGCTGGGGAAGGACAGGGTCGAACGAGCAGTACTTC. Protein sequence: CASSWGRTGSNEQYF. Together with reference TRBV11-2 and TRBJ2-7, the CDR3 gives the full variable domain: EAGVAQSPRYKIIEKRQSVAFWCNPISGHATLYWYQQILGQGPKLLIQFQNNGVVDDSQLPKDRFSAERLKGVDSTLKIQPAKLEDSAVYLCASSWGRTGSNEQYFGPGTRLTVT.

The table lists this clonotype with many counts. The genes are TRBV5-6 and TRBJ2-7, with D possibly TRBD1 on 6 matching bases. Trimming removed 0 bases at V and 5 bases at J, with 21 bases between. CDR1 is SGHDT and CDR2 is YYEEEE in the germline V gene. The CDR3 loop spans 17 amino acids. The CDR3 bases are TGTGCCAGCAGCTTGGAAAGCCTAGGACAGTTTTCGAACGAGCAGTACTTC. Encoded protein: CASSLESLGQFSNEQYF. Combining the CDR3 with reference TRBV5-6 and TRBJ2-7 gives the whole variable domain DAGVTQSPTHLIKTRGQQVTLRCSPKSGHDTVSWYQQALGQGPQFIFQYYEEEERQRGNFPDRFSGHQFPNYSSELNVNALLLGDSALYLCASSLESLGQFSNEQYFGPGTRLTVT.

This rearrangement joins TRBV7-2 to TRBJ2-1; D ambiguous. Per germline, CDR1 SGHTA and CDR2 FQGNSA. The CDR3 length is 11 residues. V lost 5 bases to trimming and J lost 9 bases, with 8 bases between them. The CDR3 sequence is CASSPQLEQFF. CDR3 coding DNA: TGTGCCAGCAGCCCACAACTTGAGCAGTTCTTC.

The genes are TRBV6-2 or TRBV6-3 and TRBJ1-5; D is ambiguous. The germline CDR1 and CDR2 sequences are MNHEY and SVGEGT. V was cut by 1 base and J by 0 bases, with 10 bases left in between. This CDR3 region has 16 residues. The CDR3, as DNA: TGTGCCAGCAGTTACTGGTTTTTTGATAGCAATCAGCCCCAGCATTTT. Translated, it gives CASSYWFFDSNQPQHF.